These 17 T cell receptor beta chains share one sample of origin, sequenced in a study of patients and donors after allogeneic stem cell transplantation. TCRdb re-called the RT-PCR reads with MiXCR, one entry per CDR3 protein. The sample lists roughly 230,000 distinct CDR3 sequences; 12% to 15% were seen once. Sequencing used blood, either unsorted or a sorted T cell fraction (not recorded which). The source is a human donor who was either an allogeneic HSCT recipient or a stem cell or donor lymphocyte infusion donor (not recorded which). It is not recorded whose cells these are; they may come from a transplant donor.

Only a few counts were recorded for this clonotype. The chain carries TRBV11-2 and TRBJ2-1, with 14 bases matching TRBD2. J was trimmed by 4 bases and V by 5 bases; bases with no gene match: 10. Germline V gives CDR1 SGHAT, CDR2 FQNNGV. This CDR3 has 18 amino acids. The CDR3 loop reads CASSPPGLAGGNYNEQFF. As DNA, the CDR3 is TGTGCCAGCAGCCCCCCCGGACTAGCGGGGGGAAATTACAATGAGCAGTTCTTC.

Turning to this clonotype: No DNA is shown, since the ends of the CDR3 on it are uncertain; the CDR3 is the one TCRdb lists. The chain links TRBV3-1 to TRBJ2-2. The CDR3 comprises 13 residues, both ends counted. Germline V gives CDR1 LGHDT, CDR2 YNNKEL (reference sequence). This CDR3 reads CASSPGRTGSCFF.

This clonotype has more than one count but fewer than ten. The chain combines TRBV2 with TRBJ1-2, with a possible D match to TRBD1 (6 bases). Germline CDR1 is SNHLY and CDR2 is FYNNEI. Trimming removed 2 bases from V and 0 bases from J, with 7 bases in between. The CDR3 extends over 14 amino acids. The CDR3 DNA reads as TGTGCCAGCAGTGAACAGGGGTCTAACTATGGCTACACCTTC. This sequence encodes CASSEQGSNYGYTF.

This clonotype has a count of ten or more. This chain uses TRBV20-1 with TRBJ2-3; possible D gene TRBD2, 5 bases. The CDR3 has 15 amino acids. V lost 6 bases and J 2 bases, leaving 18 bases between the germline ends. CDR1 is DFQATT and CDR2 is SNEGSKA in the germline V gene (reference sequence). The CDR3 protein is CSAAGNSGSTDTQYF. The CDR3 DNA reads as TGCAGTGCAGCCGGGAATTCAGGCTCCACAGATACGCAGTATTTT.

The J gene is TRBJ1-2, the V gene TRBV5-6; 7 nucleotides align to TRBD1. The V gene's germline CDR1 is SGHDT and CDR2 YYEEEE. The CDR3 runs 15 residues. After removal of 4 bases from V and 4 bases from J, the junction contained 10 bases not matched to a gene. The CDR3 region has the DNA TGTGCCAGCAGCCTAGGAGACAGGGAGGGCTATGGCTACACCTTC. As protein: CASSLGDREGYGYTF.

The rearrangement joins TRBV18 to TRBJ2-3; perhaps TRBD1 as D (6 bases). The CDR3 sequence is 15 residues long. Germline CDR1 reads KGHSH; CDR2 reads LQKENI. The V gene lost 3 bases and the J gene lost 1 base, with 11 bases spanning the gap. The CDR3 reads CASSPGTYGTDTQYF. The DNA for the CDR3 is TGTGCCAGCTCACCCGGGACATATGGCACAGATACGCAGTATTTT.

This clonotype was picked up a small number of times. V usage is TRBV4-3 and J usage is TRBJ2-7; perhaps D is TRBD1 or TRBD2 (5 bases each). V was pared by 2 bases and J by 7 bases, with 12 bases between. The CDR3 is 13 residues long. The germline V gene encodes CDR1 LGHNA and CDR2 YSLEER. The CDR3 nucleotides read TGCGCCAGCAGCCAACACTCATGGGGGGAGCAGTACTTC. Protein sequence: CASSQHSWGEQYF.

This clonotype has a count of ten or more. The chain recombines TRBV7-9 with TRBJ2-7, with 9 bases fitting TRBD2. CDR1 is SEHNR, CDR2 FQNEAQ, per germline (reference sequence). The CDR3 loop spans 17 amino acids. With 4 bases clipped from V and 0 bases from J, the junction kept 10 bases outside the gene matches. CDR3 amino acids: CASSSDWAGGSSYEQYF. CDR3 DNA sequence: TGTGCCAGCAGCTCCGACTGGGCGGGGGGGAGCTCCTACGAGCAGTACTTC. The full variable domain, completed using reference TRBV7-9 and TRBJ2-7, is DTGVSQNPRHKITKRGQNVTFRCDPISEHNRLYWYRQTLGQGPEFLTYFQNEAQLEKSRLLSDRFSAERPKGSFSTLEIQRTEQGDSAMYLCASSSDWAGGSSYEQYFGPGTRLTVT.

In this sample, this clonotype turned up many times. V and J are TRBV11-2 and TRBJ2-2; D not resolved. V gave up 2 bases and J gave up 6 bases, with 13 bases separating them. This CDR3 region has 15 residues. In germline, CDR1 is SGHAT, CDR2 FQNNGV. This chain's CDR3 is CASSLMGRRAGELFF. As DNA, the CDR3 is TGTGCCAGCAGCTTAATGGGAAGAAGGGCCGGGGAGCTGTTTTTT.

This clonotype was seen at least ten times. The rearrangement links TRBV11-2 to TRBJ2-1, with 8 bases matching TRBD2. Germline V gene sequence: CDR1 SGHAT, CDR2 FQNNGV. The CDR3 extends over 16 amino acids. V was clipped by 5 bases and J by 4 bases; unmatched bases: 10. The DNA of the CDR3 is TGTGCCAGCAGCATTCGGGGGGGCCGGAATTACAATGAGCAGTTCTTC. Translating gives CASSIRGGRNYNEQFF.

This clonotype appeared once. The rearrangement joins TRBV4-2 to TRBJ2-4, with 9 bases fitting TRBD1. There are 15 residues in the CDR3. J gave up 6 bases and V 3 bases, and 6 bases lay outside the gene matches. Germline V CDR1 and CDR2: LGHNA, YNFKEQ. The CDR3 sequence: CASSHGRTGVNIQYF. CDR3 DNA: TGTGCCAGCAGCCACGGTCGGACAGGGGTAAACATTCAGTACTTC.

This clonotype was seen more than once but under ten times. V usage is TRBV5-5 and J usage is TRBJ2-3, with 8 bases aligning to TRBD1. This CDR3 is built from 15 residues. Germline trimming cut 4 bases from V and 2 bases from J; bases unmatched to any gene: 6. Germline lookup yields CDR1 SGHKS and CDR2 YYEKEE (reference sequence). The CDR3 DNA reads TGTGCCAGCAGCATACGACAGGGGCCCACAGATACGCAGTATTTT. This codes for CASSIRQGPTDTQYF. Drawing the rest from reference TRBV5-5 and TRBJ2-3, the complete variable domain is DAGVTQSPTHLIKTRGQQVTLRCSPISGHKSVSWYQQVLGQGPQFIFQYYEKEERGRGNFPDRFSARQFPNYSSELNVNALLLGDSALYLCASSIRQGPTDTQYFGPGTRLTVL.

The chain has TRBV28 and TRBJ2-6, with a weak D call TRBD1 (6 bases). The germline V gene encodes CDR1 MDHEN and CDR2 SYDVKM. This CDR3 region has 16 residues. V was pared by 5 bases and J by 0 bases, with 11 bases between. The CDR3 reads CASSPQGGSGANVLTF. The DNA of the CDR3 is TGTGCCAGCAGTCCCCAAGGGGGCTCTGGGGCCAACGTCCTGACTTTC.

This clonotype came up a few times. In DNA form, the CDR3 reads TGTGCCAGCAGGCGACTAGCGGGCCTCACAGATACGCAGTATTTT. Amino acids: CASRRLAGLTDTQYF. The chain recombines TRBV7-9 with TRBJ2-3; 10 nucleotides match TRBD2. The J segment lost 2 bases and the V segment lost 6 bases, leaving 5 bases of the junction unmatched. The CDR3 consists of 15 residues. CDR1 is SEHNR, CDR2 FQNEAQ, per germline (reference sequence).

The table lists this clonotype with a few counts. This rearrangement joins TRBV11-3 to TRBJ1-1; a possible D gene is TRBD1 (6 bases). Looked up from germline, CDR1 is SGHNT and CDR2 is YENEEA. The CDR3 length is 16 residues. The ends were cut back, 5 bases at V and 1 base at J, with 17 bases in the middle. This CDR3 reads CASSGTKGYENTEAFF. For the CDR3, the DNA is TGTGCCAGCAGCGGGACAAAGGGGTACGAGAACACTGAAGCTTTCTTT.

This clonotype was observed a few times. The chain has TRBV5-6 and TRBJ1-2; a weak D match, TRBD1 (6 bases). V lost 0 bases and J lost 6, with 15 bases in between. Germline lookup yields CDR1 SGHDT and CDR2 YYEEEE. This CDR3 contains 15 residues. DNA for the CDR3: TGTGCCAGCAGCTTGGCGGACAGATACCCTGATGGCTACACCTTC. This codes for CASSLADRYPDGYTF.

This clonotype was picked up a small number of times. The chain couples TRBV12-3 or TRBV12-4 to TRBJ2-5; TRBD1 agrees at 8 bases. V trimming: 1 base; J trimming: 2 bases; junction bases outside the gene matches: 6. The CDR3 consists of 16 residues. CDR3 sequence reads: CASSLERTGRQETQYF. The DNA for the CDR3 is TGTGCCAGCAGTTTAGAAAGGACAGGGAGGCAAGAGACCCAGTACTTC.